This TCR beta chain was sequenced in a study of T cell repertoires in cytomegalovirus infection. Study overall: Indications came from public TCR beta signatures; they pointed to CMV infection and to a matching HLA type. Findings of the study overall: Dominant in the ex vivo response were TCR beta clonotypes restricted by HLA-C and specific for CMV. Adding up the frequency of public TCR beta families identified people who carried CMV plus the relevant HLA.

The CDR3 length is 12 residues. Looked up from germline, CDR1 is SEHNR and CDR2 is FQNEAQ (reference sequence). The V end lost 5 bases, the J end lost 10 bases, and 14 bases lay between the germline ends. This clonotype was picked up many times. Its specificity is not known. TCRdb itself ran the reads through MiXCR, one entry per CDR3 protein. The data contain hundreds of thousands of distinct CDR3 sequences, approximately 24% of them singletons. Input material: CD8+ T cells from PBMCs. The clonotype was recovered from a human donor in good health (CMV status not recorded). Some clones in this sample may be carry-over from other donors' samples. This chain uses TRBV7-9 with TRBJ1-2, with D perhaps TRBD1 (6 bases). The CDR3 loop is CASSGGQGYYTF. As DNA, the CDR3 is TGTGCCAGCAGCGGGGGGCAAGGCTACTACACCTTC.